Each of the 27 T cell receptor beta chains below was sequenced from the same sample in a study of graft-versus-host responses after intestinal transplantation. Investigators treated the graft tissue so that it released intraepithelial and lamina propria lymphocytes. TCRdb keeps only in-frame clones here, not all; method: immunoSEQ multiplex PCR. The sample has about 19,000 clones, around 76% seen once. The sequencing used ileum tissue, collected roughly three weeks after intestinal transplant. The receptor source for this set is a human patient who received an intestinal transplant, so some T cells may come from the graft donor.

This clone is categorized as large. This chain connects TRBV27 to TRBJ2-7, with TRBD1 matching 9 bases. Germline assignment: CDR1 MNHEY and CDR2 SMNVEV (reference sequence). The CDR3 has 16 residues. The V segment lost 4 bases and the J segment 3 bases; nucleotides outside the gene matches: 10. The CDR3 loop reads CASSSIPGTGLYEQYF. The CDR3 nucleotides read TGTGCCAGCAGTTCTATCCCCGGGACAGGGCTCTACGAGCAGTACTTC.

The chain combines TRBV6-1 with TRBJ1-5, with D perhaps matching TRBD1 (5 bases). Germline assignment: CDR1 MNHNS and CDR2 SASEGT. The ends were cut back, 9 bases at V and 3 bases at J, with 9 bases in the middle. The CDR3 runs to 12 residues. This CDR3 reads CARRQPNQPQHF. The CDR3 DNA reads TGTGCCAGACGACAGCCCAATCAGCCCCAGCATTTT.

V gene TRBV4-1 combines with J gene TRBJ1-3; 9 bases map to TRBD1. V gave up 1 base and J gave up 2 bases; unmatched junction bases: 0. Per the germline V gene, CDR1 is MGHRA and CDR2 is YSYEKL. This CDR3 has 15 amino acids. The CDR3 DNA is TGCGCCAGCAGCCAAGGACAGGGGGCTGGAAACACCATATATTTT. Translation gives CASSQGQGAGNTIYF.

This chain joins TRBV4-3 and TRBJ2-4, with 9 bases fitting TRBD1. This CDR3 has 19 residues. Unmatched junction bases numbered 14, after V lost 5 bases and J lost 0 bases. Germline V gene sequence: CDR1 LGHNA, CDR2 YSLEER. The CDR3 here is CASSRRGQGARRAKNIQYF. CDR3 nucleotide sequence: TGCGCCAGCAGCAGGAGGGGACAGGGAGCTCGCCGAGCCAAAAACATTCAGTACTTC.

The rearrangement links TRBV4-1 to TRBJ2-1; 15 bases fit TRBD2. This CDR3 has 17 amino acids. CDR1 and CDR2 from the germline V gene are MGHRA and YSYEKL. V lost 4 bases, J lost 8 bases, and 9 bases stayed unmatched. CDR3 region: CASSPWTSGRVVYEQFF. CDR3 coding DNA: TGCGCCAGCAGCCCATGGACTAGCGGGAGGGTAGTGTATGAGCAGTTCTTC.

This chain connects TRBV29-1 to TRBJ2-3; no definite D call. The CDR3 is made up of 13 amino acids. CDR1 and CDR2 (germline): SQVTM, ANQGSEA. V shed 1 base and J shed 4 bases, with 9 bases lying between them. CDR3 sequence (DNA): TGCAGCGTTGAAGGTCTTGAGGCAGATACGCAGTATTTT. As protein: CSVEGLEADTQYF.

This clone has a handful of counts. The gene calls are TRBV30 and TRBJ1-2; D is perhaps TRBD1 (6 bases). V dropped 5 bases and J dropped 0 bases, with 13 bases sitting between them. Germline V gene lookup returns CDR1 GTSNPN and CDR2 SVGIG (reference sequence). The length of the CDR3 is 14 residues. CDR3 coding DNA: TGTGCCTGGGGAACCGGGACAACTAACTATGGCTACACCTTC. Its translation is CAWGTGTTNYGYTF.

This clone has a single count. The rearrangement links TRBV7-9 to TRBJ1-4; D is undetermined. The CDR3 extends over 15 amino acids. Trimming removed 5 bases from V and 0 bases from J, with 10 bases in between. The V gene's germline CDR1 is SEHNR and CDR2 FQNEAQ (reference sequence). This CDR3 reads CASSAQFATNEKLFF. In DNA form, the CDR3 reads TGTGCCAGCAGCGCCCAGTTTGCAACTAATGAAAAACTGTTTTTT. The full variable domain, completed using reference TRBV7-9 and TRBJ1-4, is DTGVSQNPRHKITKRGQNVTFRCDPISEHNRLYWYRQTLGQGPEFLTYFQNEAQLEKSRLLSDRFSAERPKGSFSTLEIQRTEQGDSAMYLCASSAQFATNEKLFFGSGTQLSVL.

This clone was detected a few times. This sequence joins TRBV6-1 and TRBJ2-3, with D unresolved. Germline V gene data show CDR1 as MNHNS and CDR2 as SASEGT. The CDR3 has 16 residues. V lost 2 bases and J lost 2, with 14 bases in between. CDR3 sequence reads: CASSELNNILTDTQYF. In nucleotides, the CDR3 is TGTGCCAGCAGTGAATTAAATAATATTCTCACAGATACGCAGTATTTT.

This clone occurred once. This rearrangement joins TRBV25-1 to TRBJ1-3; possible D gene TRBD1, 6 bases. With 3 bases removed from V and 0 bases from J, the gap between germline ends came to 15 bases. Germline CDR1 and CDR2: MGHDK and SYGVNS. CDR3 length: 17 residues. The CDR3 spells CASSDPSRGDSGNTIYF. The CDR3 bases are TGTGCCAGCAGTGATCCAAGCAGGGGCGACTCTGGAAACACCATATATTTT.

The chain has TRBV5-4 and TRBJ1-2; the D gene is possibly TRBD1 (6 bases). V was shortened by 6 bases and J by 4 bases, with 10 bases between the two germline ends. The CDR3 sequence is 12 residues long. The V gene's germline CDR1 is SGHNT and CDR2 YYREEE (reference sequence). CDR3 DNA sequence: TGTGCCAGCACCAGGACAGCCTATGGCTACACCTTC. Protein product: CASTRTAYGYTF.

This chain links TRBV5-6 with TRBJ1-2; D is perhaps TRBD1 (5 bases). Germline V lookup: CDR1 SGHDT, CDR2 YYEEEE. The CDR3 loop spans 13 amino acids. Deletions cut 4 bases from V and 1 base from J, with 8 bases between. CDR3 DNA sequence: TGTGCCAGCAGCATGACAGATAACTATGGCTACACCTTC. This encodes CASSMTDNYGYTF. Looking up the rest from reference TRBV5-6 and TRBJ1-2 gives the full variable domain: DAGVTQSPTHLIKTRGQQVTLRCSPKSGHDTVSWYQQALGQGPQFIFQYYEEEERQRGNFPDRFSGHQFPNYSSELNVNALLLGDSALYLCASSMTDNYGYTFGSGTRLTVV.

The chain combines TRBV4-1 with TRBJ1-1; D gene ambiguous. The CDR3 consists of 14 residues. From germline, CDR1 is MGHRA and CDR2 YSYEKL. V lost 1 base and J 1 base, leaving 7 bases between the germline ends. CDR3 loop: CASSQGPGNTEAFF. Here the CDR3 DNA reads TGCGCCAGCAGCCAAGGCCCGGGGAACACTGAAGCTTTCTTT.

The rearrangement links TRBV28 to TRBJ2-1; TRBD2 matches at 14 bases. Trimming removed 5 bases from V and 4 bases from J; junction bases left unmatched: 7. CDR3 length equals 17 residues. Per germline, CDR1 MDHEN and CDR2 SYDVKM. The CDR3 is CASSALGLAGGYNEQFF. The CDR3 DNA is TGTGCCAGCAGTGCCCTCGGACTAGCGGGAGGTTACAATGAGCAGTTCTTC.

The chain recombines TRBV27 with TRBJ2-3, with 12 bases lining up with TRBD2. The J segment lost 3 bases and the V segment lost 2 bases, leaving 12 bases of the junction unmatched. CDR3 length: 19 amino acids. Germline CDR1 is MNHEY and CDR2 is SMNVEV (reference sequence). The CDR3, as DNA: TGTGCCAGCAGTTTACTAGGACTAGCGGGGACGGGTGGAACAGATACGCAGTATTTT. Its translation is CASSLLGLAGTGGTDTQYF.

The V call is TRBV4-3, the J call TRBJ2-1, with 11 nucleotides matching TRBD2. V shed 0 bases and J 10 bases; nucleotides not matched to a gene: 8. CDR1 LGHNA and CDR2 YSLEER come from the germline V gene. The CDR3 has 16 amino acids. CDR3 coding DNA: TGCGCCAGCAGCCAAGAGGCTAGCGGGGGGACCGGCGAGCAGTTCTTC. Translated: CASSQEASGGTGEQFF.

This clone was seen a few times. This chain uses TRBV5-4 with TRBJ2-7; possible D gene TRBD1, 5 bases. The germline V gene has CDR1 SGHNT and CDR2 YYREEE (reference sequence). The ends were cut back, 1 base at V and 7 bases at J, with 15 bases in the middle. The CDR3 spans 14 residues. This CDR3 is CASSLSLAGQEQYF. The CDR3 DNA reads TGTGCCAGCAGCTTGTCCCTCGCAGGGCAAGAGCAGTACTTC.

The chain has TRBV7-8 and TRBJ1-1; D gene uncertain. CDR3 length equals 13 residues. V gave up 3 bases and J gave up 2 bases, with 7 bases separating them. CDR1 is SGHVS, CDR2 FQNEAQ, per germline. The chain's CDR3 is CASSLRDNTEAFF. CDR3 coding DNA: TGTGCCAGCAGCTTGAGGGATAACACTGAAGCTTTCTTT.

This chain uses TRBV7-9 with TRBJ1-5; D is uncertain. Germline assignment: CDR1 SEHNR and CDR2 FQNEAQ (reference sequence). V gave up 2 bases and J gave up 4 bases, with 9 bases separating them. The CDR3 loop spans 14 amino acids. The CDR3: CASSLIRGNQPQHF. The CDR3 coding sequence is TGTGCCAGCAGCTTAATCCGAGGGAATCAGCCCCAGCATTTT.

The genes are TRBV7-9 and TRBJ1-3; 10 positions match TRBD1. This CDR3 has 17 amino acids. Germline V gene data show CDR1 as SEHNR and CDR2 as FQNEAQ (reference sequence). With V trimmed by 5 bases and J by 0 bases, 7 bases remained unmatched. The CDR3 loop is CASSDTGTGVSGNTIYF. DNA of the CDR3: TGTGCCAGCAGCGACACCGGGACAGGGGTCTCTGGAAACACCATATATTTT. The full variable domain, rest sourced from reference TRBV7-9 and TRBJ1-3, is DTGVSQNPRHKITKRGQNVTFRCDPISEHNRLYWYRQTLGQGPEFLTYFQNEAQLEKSRLLSDRFSAERPKGSFSTLEIQRTEQGDSAMYLCASSDTGTGVSGNTIYFGEGSWLTVV.

The chain carries TRBV25-1 and TRBJ1-1; TRBD1 matches 9 bases. The V gene end was trimmed by 7 bases and the J gene end by 1 base; junction bases not matched to a gene: 10. This CDR3 contains 16 residues. Germline V gives CDR1 MGHDK, CDR2 SYGVNS. CDR3 residues: CASNLGGTGQNTEAFF. CDR3 DNA sequence: TGTGCCAGCAACCTAGGGGGGACAGGGCAGAACACTGAAGCTTTCTTT.

The chain combines TRBV6-1 with TRBJ2-7; a possible D gene is TRBD1 (5 bases). CDR1 is MNHNS, CDR2 SASEGT, per germline. Trimming stripped 6 bases from V and 3 bases from J, with 9 bases between. The CDR3 is 12 residues long. The CDR3 reads CASRYDSYEQYF. The DNA for the CDR3 is TGTGCCAGCAGATACGACAGCTACGAGCAGTACTTC.

This clone appeared a single time. This rearrangement joins TRBV19 to TRBJ2-1, with 8 nucleotides matching TRBD2. CDR3 length equals 17 residues. V lost 3 bases to trimming and J lost 7 bases; unmatched junction nucleotides: 14. Germline V lookup: CDR1 LNHDA, CDR2 SQIVND (reference sequence). CDR3 region: CASSILPTSGGVNEQFF. DNA of the CDR3: TGTGCCAGTAGTATTTTGCCCACTAGCGGAGGGGTTAATGAGCAGTTCTTC.

This sequence joins TRBV23-1 and TRBJ2-2; 7 bases are shared with TRBD1. TRBV23-1 qualifies as an ORF whose function is uncertain. This CDR3 contains 20 residues. V trimming: 4 bases; J trimming: 0 bases; junction bases outside the gene matches: 17. The CDR3 DNA is TGCGCCAGCAGTCCAGGGACAGATAAGCGCTTAAGACCGAACACCGGGGAGCTGTTTTTT. As protein: CASSPGTDKRLRPNTGELFF.

This clone was observed a few times. The chain combines TRBV19 with TRBJ1-1; 8 bases fit TRBD1. Germline CDR1 reads LNHDA; CDR2 reads SQIVND (reference sequence). This CDR3 has 14 amino acids. The V and J ends lost 5 bases and 0 bases, in that order; junction bases with no gene match: 2. CDR3 sequence: CASSWTGLNTEAFF. Written as DNA, the CDR3 is TGTGCCAGTAGTTGGACAGGGCTGAACACTGAAGCTTTCTTT.

The chain links TRBV10-3 to TRBJ1-2, with a tentative D call TRBD1 (5 bases). The length of the CDR3 is 20 residues. The germline V gene has CDR1 ENHRY and CDR2 SYGVKD. Trimming took 0 bases from V and 2 from J, leaving 25 bases between them. The DNA for the CDR3 is TGTGCCATCAGTGAGTCACGGGCAGGGTACGTGCGATGGGCAAACTATGGCTACACCTTC. It specifies CAISESRAGYVRWANYGYTF.

This clone was found once. This chain connects TRBV6-5 to TRBJ2-3, with TRBD2 identical over 9 bases. Germline V lookup: CDR1 MNHEY, CDR2 SVGAGI. V dropped 5 bases and J dropped 4; count of bases not matched to a gene: 4. There are 14 residues in the CDR3. Written as DNA, the CDR3 is TGTGCCAGCAGTCCAGGGACTAGCCCAGATACGCAGTATTTT. Translating gives CASSPGTSPDTQYF.